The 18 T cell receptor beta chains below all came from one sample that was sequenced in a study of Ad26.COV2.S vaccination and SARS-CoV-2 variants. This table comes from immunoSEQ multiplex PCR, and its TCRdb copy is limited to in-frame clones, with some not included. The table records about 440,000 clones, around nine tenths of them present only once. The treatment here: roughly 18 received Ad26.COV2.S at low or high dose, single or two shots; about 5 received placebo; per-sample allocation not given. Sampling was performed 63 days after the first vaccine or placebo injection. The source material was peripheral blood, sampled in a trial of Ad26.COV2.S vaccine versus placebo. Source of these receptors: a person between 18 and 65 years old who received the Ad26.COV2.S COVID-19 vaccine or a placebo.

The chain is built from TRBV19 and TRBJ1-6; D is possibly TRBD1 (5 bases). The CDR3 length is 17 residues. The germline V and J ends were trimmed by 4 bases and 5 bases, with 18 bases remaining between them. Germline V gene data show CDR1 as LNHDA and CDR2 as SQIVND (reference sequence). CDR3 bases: TGTGCCAGTAGTACCCCTCCAGGGACCGGCAATAATTCACCCCTCCACTTT. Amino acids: CASSTPPGTGNNSPLHF.

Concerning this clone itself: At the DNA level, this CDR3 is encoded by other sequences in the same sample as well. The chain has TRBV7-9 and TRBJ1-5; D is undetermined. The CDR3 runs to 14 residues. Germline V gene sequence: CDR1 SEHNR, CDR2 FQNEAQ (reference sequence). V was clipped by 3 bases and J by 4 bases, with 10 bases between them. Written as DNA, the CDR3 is TGTGCCAGCAGCTTGGACGTGGGAAATCAGCCCCAGCATTTT. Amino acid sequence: CASSLDVGNQPQHF.

CDR3 region: CSVVIGGYEQYF. DNA for the CDR3: TGCAGCGTTGTGATTGGCGGCTACGAGCAGTACTTC. The J gene is TRBJ2-7, the V gene TRBV29-1, with unresolved D. The CDR3 consists of 12 residues. Germline V gene sequence: CDR1 SQVTM, CDR2 ANQGSEA. The V and J ends lost 4 bases and 3 bases respectively, with 10 bases between them.

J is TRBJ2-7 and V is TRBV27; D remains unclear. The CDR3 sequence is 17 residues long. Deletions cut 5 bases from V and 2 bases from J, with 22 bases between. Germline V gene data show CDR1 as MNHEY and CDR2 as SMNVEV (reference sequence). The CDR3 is CASSRTPLGTGPYEQYF. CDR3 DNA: TGTGCCAGCAGTCGCACCCCCTTGGGAACCGGCCCCTACGAGCAGTACTTC.

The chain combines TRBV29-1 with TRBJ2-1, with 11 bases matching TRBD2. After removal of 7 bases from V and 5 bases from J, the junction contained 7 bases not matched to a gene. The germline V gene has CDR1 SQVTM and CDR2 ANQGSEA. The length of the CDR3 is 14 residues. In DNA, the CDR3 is TGCAGCGGCTTAGCGGGAGGGACAAACAATGAGCAGTTCTTC. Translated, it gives CSGLAGGTNNEQFF.

This CDR3 is CASSEAPNQPQHF. The CDR3 coding sequence is TGTGCCAGCAGTGAGGCACCCAATCAGCCCCAGCATTTT. This chain connects TRBV6-4 to TRBJ1-5; D gene unclear. The V end lost 3 bases, the J end lost 3 bases, and 6 bases lay between the germline ends. The germline gives CDR1 MRHNA, CDR2 SNTAGT. The CDR3 loop spans 13 amino acids.

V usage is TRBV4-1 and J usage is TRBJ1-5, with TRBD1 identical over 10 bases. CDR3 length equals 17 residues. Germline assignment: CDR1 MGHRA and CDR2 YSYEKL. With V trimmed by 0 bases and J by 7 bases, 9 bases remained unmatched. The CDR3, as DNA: TGCGCCAGCAGCCAAGATCGGACAGGGGGGATGTACCAGCCCCAGCATTTT. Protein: CASSQDRTGGMYQPQHF.

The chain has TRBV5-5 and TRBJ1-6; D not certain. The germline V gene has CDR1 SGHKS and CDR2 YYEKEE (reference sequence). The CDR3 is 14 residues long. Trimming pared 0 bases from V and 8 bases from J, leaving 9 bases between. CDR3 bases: TGTGCCAGCAGCTTGGCGTCGATGGATTCACCCCTCCACTTT. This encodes CASSLASMDSPLHF.

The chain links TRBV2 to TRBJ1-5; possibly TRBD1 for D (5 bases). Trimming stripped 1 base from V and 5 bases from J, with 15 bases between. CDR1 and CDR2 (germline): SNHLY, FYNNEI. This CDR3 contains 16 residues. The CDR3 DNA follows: TGTGCCAGCAGTGAAGTTAGGGGCTCGGGCGATCAGCCCCAGCATTTT. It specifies CASSEVRGSGDQPQHF. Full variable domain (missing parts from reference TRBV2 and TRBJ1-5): EPEVTQTPSHQVTQMGQEVILRCVPISNHLYFYWYRQILGQKVEFLVSFYNNEISEKSEIFDDQFSVERPDGSNFTLKIRSTKLEDSAMYFCASSEVRGSGDQPQHFGDGTRLSIL.

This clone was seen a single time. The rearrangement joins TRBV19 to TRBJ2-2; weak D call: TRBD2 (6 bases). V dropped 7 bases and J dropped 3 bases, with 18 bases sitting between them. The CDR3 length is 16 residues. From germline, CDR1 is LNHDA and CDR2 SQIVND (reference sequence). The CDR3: CASTERRGTHTGELFF. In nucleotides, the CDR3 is TGTGCCAGTACCGAGAGGAGGGGCACTCACACCGGGGAGCTGTTTTTT.

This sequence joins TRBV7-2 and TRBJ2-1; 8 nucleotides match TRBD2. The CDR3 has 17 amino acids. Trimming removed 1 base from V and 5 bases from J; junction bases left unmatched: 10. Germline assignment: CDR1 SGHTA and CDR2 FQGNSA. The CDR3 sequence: CASSLEVELAENNEQFF. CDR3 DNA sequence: TGTGCCAGCAGCTTAGAGGTCGAACTAGCGGAGAACAATGAGCAGTTCTTC.

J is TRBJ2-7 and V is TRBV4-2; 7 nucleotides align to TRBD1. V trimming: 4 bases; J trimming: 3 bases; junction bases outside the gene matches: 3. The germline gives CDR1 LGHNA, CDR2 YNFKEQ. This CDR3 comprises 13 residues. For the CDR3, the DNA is TGTGCCAGCAGCCCAACAGGGGACTACGAGCAGTACTTC. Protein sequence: CASSPTGDYEQYF.

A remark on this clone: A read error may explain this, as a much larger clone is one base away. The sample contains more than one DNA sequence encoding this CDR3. In DNA form, the CDR3 reads TGTGCCTGGGGTCACTACGAGCAGTACTTC. It encodes CAWGHYEQYF. The chain has TRBV30 and TRBJ2-7; D is ambiguous. Germline CDR1 is GTSNPN and CDR2 is SVGIG (reference sequence). The CDR3 runs to 10 residues. Trimming cost V 5 bases and J 3 bases, with 5 bases left between them.

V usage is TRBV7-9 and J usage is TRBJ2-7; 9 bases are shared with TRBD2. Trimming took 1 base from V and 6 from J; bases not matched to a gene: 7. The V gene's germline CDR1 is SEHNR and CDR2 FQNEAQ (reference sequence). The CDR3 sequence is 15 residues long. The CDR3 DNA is TGTGCCAGCAGCTTAGGGGGCCTAGCGGGAATCGAGCAGTACTTC. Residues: CASSLGGLAGIEQYF.

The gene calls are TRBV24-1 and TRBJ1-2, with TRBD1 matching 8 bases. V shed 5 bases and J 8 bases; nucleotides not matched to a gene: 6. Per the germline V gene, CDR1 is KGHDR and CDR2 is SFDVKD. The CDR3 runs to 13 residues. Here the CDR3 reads CATSGGQGMGYTF. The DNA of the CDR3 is TGTGCCACCAGTGGTGGACAGGGCATGGGCTACACCTTC.

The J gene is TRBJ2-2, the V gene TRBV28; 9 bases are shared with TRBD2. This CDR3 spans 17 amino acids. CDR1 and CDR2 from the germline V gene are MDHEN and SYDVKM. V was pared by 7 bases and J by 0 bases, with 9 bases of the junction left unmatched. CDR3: CASTSGGRAPNTGELFF. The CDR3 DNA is TGTGCCAGCACCTCTGGCGGGAGGGCCCCGAACACCGGGGAGCTGTTTTTT.

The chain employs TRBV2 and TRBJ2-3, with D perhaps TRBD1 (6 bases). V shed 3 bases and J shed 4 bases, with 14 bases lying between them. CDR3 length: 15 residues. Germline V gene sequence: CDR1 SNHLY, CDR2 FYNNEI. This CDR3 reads CASSDGGLLADTQYF. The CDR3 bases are TGTGCCAGCAGTGATGGGGGCCTACTAGCAGATACGCAGTATTTT.

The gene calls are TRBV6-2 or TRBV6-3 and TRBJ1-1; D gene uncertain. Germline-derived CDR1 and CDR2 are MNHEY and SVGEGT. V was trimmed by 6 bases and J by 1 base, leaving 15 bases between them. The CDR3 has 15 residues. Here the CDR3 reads CASSTPWVANTEAFF. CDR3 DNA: TGTGCCAGCAGCACCCCCTGGGTGGCGAACACTGAAGCTTTCTTT.